This T cell receptor beta chain emerged from a study of blood T cell repertoires in COVID-19. Study overall: The United States, Italy and Spain supplied acute and convalescent COVID-19 samples. T cells, B-cell-depleted T cells, or PBMCs supplied cDNA or gDNA.

In the source study's methods: Amplification from reference gene primers served as the basis for estimated nucleated cell counts. Produced via immunoSEQ multiplex PCR; TCRdb's table is partial and in-frame only. For V, J and clone size, that table is used; D and trimming come from the DNA. The repertoire holds 100,000 or so clones, with 88% as singletons. The origin of this receptor is a man in his 60s with acute or convalescent COVID-19. Sample: peripheral blood.

Here the CDR3 DNA reads TGCGCCAGCAGCTTAAGCCTGACACACCGGAACACTGAAGCTTTCTTT. As protein: CASSLSLTHRNTEAFF. V gene TRBV5-1 combines with J gene TRBJ1-1; unclear D gene. The CDR3 loop spans 16 amino acids. Germline V gene sequence: CDR1 SGHRS, CDR2 YFSETQ. Trimming stripped 2 bases from V and 1 base from J, with 15 bases between.